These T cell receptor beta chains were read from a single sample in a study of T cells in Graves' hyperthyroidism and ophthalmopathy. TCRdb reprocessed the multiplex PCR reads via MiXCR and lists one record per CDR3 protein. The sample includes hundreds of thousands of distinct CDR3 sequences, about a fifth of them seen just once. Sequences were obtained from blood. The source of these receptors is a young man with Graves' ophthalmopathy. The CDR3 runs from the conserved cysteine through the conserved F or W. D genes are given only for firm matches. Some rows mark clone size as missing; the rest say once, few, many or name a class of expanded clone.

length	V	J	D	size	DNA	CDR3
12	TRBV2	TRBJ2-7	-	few	TGTGCCAGCAGTGCCGACAACTACGAGCAGTACTTC	CASSADNYEQYF
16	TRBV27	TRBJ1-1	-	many	TGTGCCAGCAGTTTATCTCCGAGGGGGATGAACACTGAAGCTTTCTTT	CASSLSPRGMNTEAFF
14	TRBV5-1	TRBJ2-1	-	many	TGCGCCAGCAGCTTGGTTAGTGTCCTGAATGAGCAGTTCTTC	CASSLVSVLNEQFF
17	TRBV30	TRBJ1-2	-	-	TGTGCCCTTCTGGAGAAAATTACAGGGAGATCTTACTATGGCTACACCTTC	CALLEKITGRSYYGYTF
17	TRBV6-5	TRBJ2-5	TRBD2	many	TGTGCCAGCAGTTACTCGACCTTACTAGCGGGAGAAGAGACCCAGTACTTC	CASSYSTLLAGEETQYF
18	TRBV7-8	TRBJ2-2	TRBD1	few	TGTGCCAGCAGCTTACTCGTAGGGGGCTTCTTGAACACCGGGGAGCTGTTTTTT	CASSLLVGGFLNTGELFF
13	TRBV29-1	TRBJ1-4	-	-	TGCAGCGCGGAGGGGACGCAAGGGGGAAAACTGTTTTTT	CSAEGTQGGKLFF
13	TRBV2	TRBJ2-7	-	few	TGTGCCAGCGTTGGGACTCCCTCCTACGAGCAGTACTTC	CASVGTPSYEQYF
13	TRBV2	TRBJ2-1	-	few	TGTGCCAGCAGTCCGGACAGTGGTAATGAGCAGTTCTTC	CASSPDSGNEQFF
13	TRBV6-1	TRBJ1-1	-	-	TGTGCCAGCGGCGGAGCGATTAACACTGAAGCTTTCTTT	CASGGAINTEAFF
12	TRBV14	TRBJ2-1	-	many	TGTGCCAGCAGCCAAATTACGGGACGGGGCATCTTC	CASSQITGRGIF
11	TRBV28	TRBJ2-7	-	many	TGTGCCAGCAGGAGTCCCTACGAGCAGTACTTC	CASRSPYEQYF
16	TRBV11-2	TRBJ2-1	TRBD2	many	TGTGCCAGCAGCTTAGAACTAGCGGGAGTCGACAATGAGCAGTTCTTC	CASSLELAGVDNEQFF
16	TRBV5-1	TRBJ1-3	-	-	TGCGCCAGCAGCTCATTTGCCGGGGGCTCTGGAAACACCATATATTTT	CASSSFAGGSGNTIYF
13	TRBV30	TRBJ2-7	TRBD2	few	TGTGCCTGGAGGCCTAGCGGACCGCGGGAGCAGTACTTC	CAWRPSGPREQYF
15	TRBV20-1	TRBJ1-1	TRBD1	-	TGCAGTGCTCCCGCTATAGGACAGGGCGACACTGAAGCTTTCTTT	CSAPAIGQGDTEAFF
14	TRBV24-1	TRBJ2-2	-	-	TGTGCCACCAGTGAAAGGAGGAACACCGGGGAGCTGTTTTTT	CATSERRNTGELFF
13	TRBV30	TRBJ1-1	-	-	TGTGCCTGGGGCCTAAGCTGGGACACTGAAGCTTTCTTT	CAWGLSWDTEAFF
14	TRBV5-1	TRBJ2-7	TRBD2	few	TGCGCCAGCAGCTTGGTCCCCGCGGGAGGGGAGCAGTACTTC	CASSLVPAGGEQYF
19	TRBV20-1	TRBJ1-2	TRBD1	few	TGCAGTGCACGGGTCCCTATGGAGTCGGGGACAGGGATGTTTCATGGCTACACCTTC	CSARVPMESGTGMFHGYTF
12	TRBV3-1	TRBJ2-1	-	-	TGTGCCAGCAGCCAAGGCCAGGGCAGGCAGTTCTTC	CASSQGQGRQFF
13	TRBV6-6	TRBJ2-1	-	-	TGTGCCAGCAGTTACTCTGCTGGCCGTGAGCAGTTCTTC	CASSYSAGREQFF
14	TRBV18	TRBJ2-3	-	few	TGTGCCAGCTCACCTTGGACAGCCAAATATACGCAGTATTTT	CASSPWTAKYTQYF
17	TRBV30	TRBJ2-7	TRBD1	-	TGTGCCTGGAGTCGAGCATTAGCCCGACAGGGGGACTACGAGCAGTACTTC	CAWSRALARQGDYEQYF
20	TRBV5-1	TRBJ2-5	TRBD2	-	TGCGCCAGCAGCTTTGGGATTTTGAGACAGCGGGTAGCGGGGGAAGAGACCCAGTACTTC	CASSFGILRQRVAGEETQYF
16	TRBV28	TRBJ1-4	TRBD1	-	TGTGCCAGCAGTCCGGGACAGGGGGCGGCTAATGAAAAACTGTTTTTT	CASSPGQGAANEKLFF
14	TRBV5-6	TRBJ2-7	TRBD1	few	TGTGCCAGCAGCTTACCAGGGACAGCCGGGGAGCAGTACTTC	CASSLPGTAGEQYF
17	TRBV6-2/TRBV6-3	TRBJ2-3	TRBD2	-	TGTGCCAGCAGCCCGTGGACTAGCGGGGTGGGGATAGATACGCAGTATTTT	CASSPWTSGVGIDTQYF
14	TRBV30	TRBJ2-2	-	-	TGTGCCTGGAGTTCGGACAGGAACACCGGGGAGCTGTTTTTT	CAWSSDRNTGELFF